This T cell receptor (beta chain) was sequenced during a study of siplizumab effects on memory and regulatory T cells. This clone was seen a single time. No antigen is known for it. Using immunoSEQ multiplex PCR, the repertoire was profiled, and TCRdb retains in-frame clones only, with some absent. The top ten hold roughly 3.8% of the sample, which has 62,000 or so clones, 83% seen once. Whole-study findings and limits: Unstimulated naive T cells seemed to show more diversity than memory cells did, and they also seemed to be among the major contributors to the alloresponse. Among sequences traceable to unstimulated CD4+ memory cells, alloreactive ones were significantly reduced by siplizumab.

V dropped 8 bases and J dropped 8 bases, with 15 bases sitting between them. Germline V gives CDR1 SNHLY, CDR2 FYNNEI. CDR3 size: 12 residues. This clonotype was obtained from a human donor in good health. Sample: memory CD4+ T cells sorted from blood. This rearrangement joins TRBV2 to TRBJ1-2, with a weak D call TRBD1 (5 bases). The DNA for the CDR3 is TGTGCCAGCCCTGGTCTTGGGGACGGCTACACCTTC. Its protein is CASPGLGDGYTF.